The entry below gives a single TCR beta chain sequence along with its context. This specimen belongs to a study of blood T cell repertoires in COVID-19. This table comes from immunoSEQ multiplex PCR, and its TCRdb copy is limited to in-frame clones, with some not included. The sample carries hundreds of thousands of clones, 85% recorded once. Germline V CDR1 and CDR2: MDHEN, SYDVKM. V lost 5 bases and J lost 11, with 12 bases in between. The CDR3 loop spans 11 amino acids. This clonotype was obtained from a woman aged 18-29 years with acute or convalescent COVID-19. Sequencing was carried out using peripheral blood. The rearrangement uses TRBV28 and TRBJ1-1; a weak D match, TRBD1 (6 bases). The DNA for the CDR3 is TGTGCCAGCAGTAGGGGGTTAACGGCTTTCTTT. Translation: CASSRGLTAFF.